Below, one T cell receptor beta chain is given with its context. The CDR3 sequence is 14 residues long. V lost 4 bases and J lost 4; bases outside the gene matches: 3. Germline V gene data show CDR1 as SGHAT and CDR2 as FQNNGV. This sample's treatment: oral pan-JAK inhibitor, 5-10 mg twice daily. This entry is derived from a study of CD8+ T cells in alopecia areata. In each case, RNA was isolated and then reverse transcribed into cDNA as the sequencing template. The method was immunoSEQ multiplex PCR; TCRdb's version includes in-frame clones alone and lacks a portion of them. The sample consists of 140,000 to 150,000 clones, 45% to 60% of them appearing once.

Material: CD8+ T cells sorted from blood, obtained at week 4, from a patient treated with tofacitinib. The receptor was isolated from a human donor with alopecia areata. This chain uses TRBV11-2 with TRBJ2-7; 11 nucleotides match TRBD1. The chain's CDR3 is CASSWDRGGYEQYF. The CDR3 DNA sequence: TGTGCCAGCAGCTGGGACAGGGGGGGGTACGAGCAGTACTTC. Full variable domain (rest looked up from reference TRBV11-2 and TRBJ2-7): EAGVAQSPRYKIIEKRQSVAFWCNPISGHATLYWYQQILGQGPKLLIQFQNNGVVDDSQLPKDRFSAERLKGVDSTLKIQPAKLEDSAVYLCASSWDRGGYEQYFGPGTRLTVT.